What follows is one T cell receptor (beta chain) and its context. The antigen remains undetermined. V was shortened by 0 bases and J by 0 bases, with 7 bases between the two germline ends. This CDR3 has 15 amino acids. The germline CDR1 and CDR2 sequences are MNHNY and SVGAGI (reference sequence). The entry originates in a study of shared clonotypes between healthy human individuals. General study findings and limits: When naive CD4 clonotypes were compared across a few donors, 5% to 5.5% were shared.

None of the donors, who were healthy HIV-negative adults, had recently had acute infections or vaccinations. The donor cohort consisted entirely of Caucasian adults residing in Nashville, Tennessee. Assay execution took place at the deep level. Clones were read by immunoSEQ multiplex PCR, and TCRdb kept only the in-frame ones, dropping some. The sample includes roughly 1,600,000 clones, approximately 98.5% seen only once; the top ten take under 0.45%. This rearrangement joins TRBV6-6 to TRBJ2-3; D gene uncertain. This TCR came from a man younger than 40 in good health. Sequenced sample: naive CD4+ T cells sorted from blood. This sample's subset: CD45RA+ positively selected. For the CDR3, the DNA is TGTGCCAGCAGTTACTCGGGCTCTAGCACAGATACGCAGTATTTT. Amino acid sequence: CASSYSGSSTDTQYF.